The following is a T cell receptor beta chain sequence with its context. Its specific antigen is unknown. No clone much larger than this one lies a single base away; base qualities are absent. From the cysteine up to the phenylalanine, the CDR3 has a length of 16 residues. Just CDR3 DNA is preserved here, 48 bases in frame from base 1. Trimming accounts for 7 bases at V and 6 bases at J, while the number of junction bases matched to no gene is 12. CDR1 and CDR2, per the germline V gene, are SGHRS and YFSETQ. Libraries were constructed by the immunoSEQ multiplex PCR assay. For the multiplex PCR, a mixture combining 60 forward primers for TCR Vbeta segments and 13 reverse primers for TCR Jbeta segments was used. Amplification of the CDR3 region of rearranged TCR beta genes was performed with a multiplex PCR assay on genomic DNA. On the Illumina HiSeq System, the amplified TCR beta libraries were sequenced as 87-base-pair reads. The published analysis was carried out like this. A later analysis tallied roughly 80 million unique TCR beta chains across the 640 or so repertoires, and around 12 million of those chains were shared by two or more donors. Raw reads were error-corrected and collapsed into unique sequences with a nearest-neighbor algorithm that merged closely related sequences to remove PCR and sequencing errors. CDR3 sequences were aligned to IMGT reference sequences to assign V, D and J gene segments. For a sequence to be retained, at least a six-nucleotide match to both a V gene segment and a J gene segment was required. A rearrangement counted as productive if the CDR3 had no stop codons and remained in frame with V and J, and every other rearrangement counted as non-productive. Following IMGT convention, CDR3 was defined as the stretch from the second conserved V-encoded cysteine to the conserved J-encoded phenylalanine. The earlier analysis of some 580 of the donors excluded any sequence lacking an unambiguous match to a single V gene segment. In an earlier analysis of 587 of the donors, V segments were called functional above 56.7% productive rearrangements and were called segregating when the between-donor standard deviation exceeded 5%. To diagnose cytomegalovirus status from the catalog of TCR beta chain sequences, a statistical classification framework was built. V and J gene assignment, in a later analysis, came from comparing TCR nucleotide sequences with IMGT/GENE-DB human TR gene sequences. The TCRdist pipeline was used in a later analysis to assign CDR3 sequences and most-parsimonious VDJ recombination scenarios. A later analysis defined each TCR beta chain by its CDR3 amino acid sequence plus V-gene family, and excluded reads lacking a unique V-gene family. In a later analysis, approximately 590 highly shared, low-generation-probability nucleotide sequences were removed to address suspected cross-contamination and a sequencing artifact. In a later analysis, a clonal expansion index was calculated for each public chain from normalized within-repertoire ranks of inferred template counts. Generation probabilities in a later analysis came from a VDJ recombination model fitted to out-of-frame rearrangements, and those results were checked against IGoR. Hypergeometric tests were used in a later analysis to score TCR-TCR, TCR-HLA and TCR-CMV co-occurrence, with a repertoire-size bias correction applied to the TCR pairs. To estimate false discovery rates, a later analysis permuted the HLA or CMV assignments 20 times. A later analysis grouped co-occurring TCRs with DBSCAN, adding TCRdist sequence similarity when clustering within HLA-allele-positive subsets. Repertoires with fewer than 30,000 or more than 120,000 public chains, plus five repertoires with anomalous nucleotide sharing, were excluded from co-occurrence clustering. Here the immuneACCESS table is served through TCRdb, limited to in-frame sequences with V and J called. Missing clones are a known gap in these copies; in checked studies unresolved V genes cover under half, and the rest lacks a known reason. The DNA gave D and trimming, while V, J and clone size come from that table. Recorded for this sample are 130,000 to 150,000 clones; just under 80% of them occurred a single time. 2% to 2.5% of the sample is taken by the ten largest.

This entry comes from a study of cytomegalovirus exposure and HLA in healthy donors (dated by TCRdb to the late 2010s). The study in broad terms: An earlier analysis of 587 of the donors reported approximately 300 Gb of sequence data and 95 million to 120 million unique TCR beta sequences obtained from approximately 180 million T cells. Roughly 300 gigabases of sequencing data and roughly 90 million unique TCR sequences were included in an early release covering roughly 700 HLA-typed donors. Among the roughly 430 genotyped donors, around 81% belonged to the genetic ancestry cluster associated with self-reported Caucasian donors. The study aimed to test whether signatures of past pathogen exposure could be identified by cataloging public T cell receptors. The T cell repertoires of 666 subjects were profiled by immunosequencing and related to cytomegalovirus serostatus. In addition to the first cohort of several hundred subjects, a separate validation cohort of about 120 different subjects was used. High-throughput TCR immunosequencing, statistical association of individual TCRs with disease status, and machine learning were combined to predict cytomegalovirus infection status. A later analysis re-examined previously published TCR beta repertoires from about 670 donors and added high-resolution HLA genotyping to investigate patterns of TCR occurrence. Rather than drawing on any new phenotypic data, the later analysis identified candidate immune exposures from TCR beta sequences and the way those sequences occurred across donors. In an earlier analysis of 500 to 650 of the donors, high-throughput TCR beta sequencing was used to judge whether each TCR beta V gene segment behaved as functional or pseudogenic. Donor age, sex, ethnicity and CMV serostatus were collected together with the repertoire data. A later genetic analysis used genome-wide SNP genotypes for about three fifths of the 666 donors, treating that subset as a discovery cohort. All discovery cohort repertoires had been generated using a single sequencing platform. HLA typing included class I and class II loci at four-digit resolution. Typing coverage differed by locus: A, B, C, DRB1 and DQB1 were typed in roughly 620-630 donors, DQA1 in 500 to 550, DPA1 in around 610, and DPB1 in about 450. Roughly 5 DR-DQ haplotypes were handled as single units for association and clustering because linkage in the cohort was strong. Among some 410 genotyped donors of the cohort, an average of around 240,000 unique TCR beta nucleotide sequences were sequenced per donor, roughly 20% of them non-productive. Summary of the overall study and its limitations: Sequencing depth was assumed to be roughly uniform across donors in the presence/absence analyses, though that assumption may not hold. CMV serostatus was the only immune exposure information available for the cohort. A later analysis reported that several top co-occurrence clusters appeared linked to parvovirus B19, influenza, CMV and Epstein-Barr virus. A later genetic analysis associated a missense DCLRE1C variant with V-gene and J-gene trimming of TCR beta chains, and an independent cohort replicated the association. A total of around 150 TCR beta chains were listed by the study as associated with cytomegalovirus. Specific HLA alleles were associated with about 17,000 TCR beta sequences at a false discovery rate of 0.05 in a later analysis. Cytomegalovirus status was reported to be diagnosed by the classifier with high specificity and sensitivity in both the original and validation cohorts. This cohort had only TCR beta chains sequenced, and the lack of alpha or paired-chain data limited which features could be detected. Compared with equally common non-associated chains, HLA-associated TCR beta chains in a later analysis were more clonally expanded and had lower generation probabilities. Most CMV-associated TCR beta chains appeared to be HLA-restricted in a later analysis, and the HLA associations seemed to be driven largely by CMV exposure. When HLA alleles, especially DR and DQ, strongly co-occurred, TCR associations were difficult to assign to individual alleles. A further reported finding was that TCR beta sequences accurately predicted the HLA-A and HLA-B alleles for most subjects in the first cohort. A later analysis found that TCR association rates varied across HLA loci, with DRB1 alleles showing the most associated TCRs and HLA-C alleles the fewest. The sequencing pipeline was judged likely to have produced a cluster of highly shared sequence variants as a technical artifact. In an earlier analysis of more than 500 of the donors, most TCR beta V segments appeared in productive rearrangements about 87% or about 30% of the time, broadly matching IMGT annotations. Correlated functional status among segregating V segments might be attributable to linkage disequilibrium, but an unknown experimental factor could not be ruled out. According to a later genetic analysis, donors in an Asian-associated ancestry cluster had fewer N-insertions in productive TCRs than the approximately 700-donor mean. HLA typing was unavailable for some donors at each locus, so association tests used only the typed subset. Some IMGT-functional V segments, including TRBV6-2 and TRBV6-3, could not be told apart with the 87-base-pair reads, so those segments were excluded. Most TCR sequences were observed very rarely across donors, whereas some public TCRs were present in many individuals. In vitro tests confirmed that a few of the cytomegalovirus-associated TCR beta chains recognize cytomegalovirus antigens. The earlier analysis of a few hundred of the donors excluded some 15 rarely observed V segments, including chromosome 9 orphons, because counts were too low. The authors suggested that the approach could potentially be generalized to other disease states and immunological phenotypes.

In total, over 600 healthy bone marrow donors made up the cohort. Cohort members were all nominally healthy when sampled, although unrecorded immune exposures were likely present. The donor tested CMV seronegative and was one of the 352 seronegative cohort members. A peripheral blood sample was provided by each donor, and peripheral blood mononuclear cells were used for TCR beta sequencing. Genomic DNA was extracted from the blood cell samples with the Qiagen DNeasy Blood Extraction Kit. The sample comprised PBMCs. The rearranged chain carries TRBV5-1 and TRBJ2-2, with 10 junctional bases fitting TRBD1. The receptor was isolated from a man younger than 45 in good health and CMV-seronegative. The CDR3 is CASQAWLTGGPGELFF. In nucleotide form, the sequence is TGCGCCAGCCAAGCTTGGTTGACAGGGGGCCCCGGGGAGCTGTTTTTT.